This TCR beta chain originates from a study of human T cells and chemical hapten exposure. The study, taken as a whole, reports: Higher patch test scores went with higher counts of PT1 expanded TCRs.

This clonotype was seen repeatedly, ten times or more. Its antigen is as yet unknown. Indicated time point: patch test 2, 6 weeks after DPC sensitization. This sample's treatment: therapeutic diphenylcyclopropenone sensitization with weekly scalp DPC. Samples of blood were obtained prior to the application of each patch test. The V and J ends lost 0 bases and 3 bases respectively, with 15 bases between them. There are 15 residues in the CDR3. Per the germline V gene, CDR1 is DFQATT and CDR2 is SNEGSKA (reference sequence). Individual cDNA molecules in this library carried unique molecular identifiers. TCRdb passed the RACE reads through MiXCR, listing each CDR3 protein once. The sample records some 150,000 distinct CDR3 sequences, about 12% being singletons.

The sample consisted of whole blood, taken in connection with sensitization to the hapten diphenylcyclopropenone (DPC). This sequence originates from a woman between 50 and 59 years old with alopecia areata. Some clones in this sample may be carry-over from other donors' samples. V is TRBV20-1 and J is TRBJ2-7, with D unclear. The CDR3 loop is CSARDAARLDYEQYF. The CDR3 nucleotides are TGCAGTGCTAGAGATGCGGCTCGTCTGGACTACGAGCAGTACTTC.